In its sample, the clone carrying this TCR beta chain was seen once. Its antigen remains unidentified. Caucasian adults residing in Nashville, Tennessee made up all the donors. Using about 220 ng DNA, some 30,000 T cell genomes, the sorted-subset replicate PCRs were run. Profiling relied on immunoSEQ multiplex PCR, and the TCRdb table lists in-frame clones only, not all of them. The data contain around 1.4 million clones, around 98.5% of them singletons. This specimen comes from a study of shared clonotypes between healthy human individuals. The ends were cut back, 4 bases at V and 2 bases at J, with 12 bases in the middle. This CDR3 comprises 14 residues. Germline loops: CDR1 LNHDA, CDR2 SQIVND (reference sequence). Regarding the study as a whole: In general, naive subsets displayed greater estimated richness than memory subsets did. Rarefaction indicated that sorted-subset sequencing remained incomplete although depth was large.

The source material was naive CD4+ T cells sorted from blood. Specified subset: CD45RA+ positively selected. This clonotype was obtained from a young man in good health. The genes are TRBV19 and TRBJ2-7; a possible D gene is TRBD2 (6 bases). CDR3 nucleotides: TGTGCCAGTAGTACTTCGGGACTTCCCTACGAGCAGTACTTC. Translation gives CASSTSGLPYEQYF. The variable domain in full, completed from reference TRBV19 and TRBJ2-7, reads DGGITQSPKYLFRKEGQNVTLSCEQNLNHDAMYWYRQDPGQGLRLIYYSQIVNDFQKGDIAEGYSVSREKKESFPLTVTSAQKNPTAFYLCASSTSGLPYEQYFGPGTRLTVT.